These 5 T cell receptor beta chains share one sample of origin, sequenced in a study of blood T cell repertoires in COVID-19 (TCRdb year 2020). Library preparation was by the immunoSEQ multiplex PCR assay. The immuneACCESS repertoire file appears here via TCRdb, limited to in-frame rearrangements. These files lack a portion of the clones; in checked studies, under half of the deficit traces to unresolved V genes, and the cause of the others is not known. Here the sample has under 450,000 clones; around 89% occur a single time. The top ten constitute around 12% of the sample. Specimen: peripheral blood. The source of these receptors is a woman aged 45-59 years with COVID-19, enrolled during active disease.

The chain uses TRBV2 and TRBJ1-5; possibly TRBD1 for D (5 bases). V gave up 4 bases and J gave up 0 bases, with 16 bases separating them. Germline CDR1 is SNHLY and CDR2 is FYNNEI. The CDR3 has 17 amino acids. The CDR3, as DNA: TGTGCCAGCAGTGGCCCTGGGGCCCCAAATAGCAATCAGCCCCAGCATTTT. Its translation: CASSGPGAPNSNQPQHF.

The chain links TRBV3-1 (or the pseudogene TRBV3-2) to TRBJ2-5; 7 bases line up with TRBD2. The length of the CDR3 is 15 residues. CDR1 is LGHDT and CDR2 is YNNKEL in the germline V gene (reference sequence). V lost 0 bases and J lost 5; bases outside the gene matches: 6. As DNA, the CDR3 is TGTGCCAGCAGCCAAGATCGGCGGGGGTTTGAGACCCAGTACTTC. It codes for CASSQDRRGFETQYF.

The chain employs TRBV4-1 and TRBJ2-2; 7 nucleotides align to TRBD1. Per germline, CDR1 MGHRA and CDR2 YSYEKL. The length of the CDR3 is 15 residues. V shed 1 base and J 4 bases; nucleotides not matched to a gene: 3. CDR3 residues: CASSQADRVTGELFF. Here the CDR3 DNA reads TGCGCCAGCAGCCAAGCCGACAGGGTCACCGGGGAGCTGTTTTTT.

This rearrangement joins TRBV6-5 to TRBJ1-2; D remains ambiguous. CDR3 size: 11 residues. V gave up 4 bases and J gave up 4 bases, with 4 bases separating them. Looked up from germline, CDR1 is MNHEY and CDR2 is SVGAGI. The CDR3 loop reads CASSSGYGYTF. CDR3 in DNA: TGTGCCAGCAGTTCGGGCTATGGCTACACCTTC.

V and J are TRBV4-2 and TRBJ1-2, with 7 bases that match TRBD1. The ends lost 3 bases at V and 6 bases at J; junction bases unmatched: 7. The CDR3 totals 14 residues. Germline V gene lookup returns CDR1 LGHNA and CDR2 YNFKEQ. The DNA of the CDR3 is TGTGCCAGCAGCCACGACAGGGAAAGGGATGGCTACACCTTC. Encoded protein: CASSHDRERDGYTF.